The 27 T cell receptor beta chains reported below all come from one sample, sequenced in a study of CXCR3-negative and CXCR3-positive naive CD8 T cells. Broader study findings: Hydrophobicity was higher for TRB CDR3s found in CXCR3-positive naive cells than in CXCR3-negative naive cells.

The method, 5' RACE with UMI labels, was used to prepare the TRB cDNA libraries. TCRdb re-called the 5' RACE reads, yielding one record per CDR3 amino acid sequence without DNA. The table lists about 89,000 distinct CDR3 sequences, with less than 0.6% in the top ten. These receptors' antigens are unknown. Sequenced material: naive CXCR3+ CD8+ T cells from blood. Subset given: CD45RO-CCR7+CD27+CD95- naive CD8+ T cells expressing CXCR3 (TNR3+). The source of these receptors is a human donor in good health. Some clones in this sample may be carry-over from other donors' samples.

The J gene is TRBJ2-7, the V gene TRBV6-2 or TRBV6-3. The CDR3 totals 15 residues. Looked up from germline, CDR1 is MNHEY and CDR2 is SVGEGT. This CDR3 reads CASSYDLRSSYEQYF.

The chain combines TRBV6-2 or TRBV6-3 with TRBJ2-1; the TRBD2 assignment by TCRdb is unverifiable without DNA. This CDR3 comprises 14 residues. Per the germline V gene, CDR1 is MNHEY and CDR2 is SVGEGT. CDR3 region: CATGGGSSYNEQFF.

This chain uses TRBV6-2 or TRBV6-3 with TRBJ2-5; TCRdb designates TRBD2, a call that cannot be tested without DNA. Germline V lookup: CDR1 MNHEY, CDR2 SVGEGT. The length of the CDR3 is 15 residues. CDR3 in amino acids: CASSPQRENGETQYF.

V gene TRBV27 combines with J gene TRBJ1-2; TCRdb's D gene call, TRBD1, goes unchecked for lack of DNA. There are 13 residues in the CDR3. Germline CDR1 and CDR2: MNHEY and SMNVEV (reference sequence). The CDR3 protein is CASSSQTDYGYTF.

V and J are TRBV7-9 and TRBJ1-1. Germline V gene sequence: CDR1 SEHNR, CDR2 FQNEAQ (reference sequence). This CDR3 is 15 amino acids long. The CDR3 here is CASSFGRTTNTEAFF.

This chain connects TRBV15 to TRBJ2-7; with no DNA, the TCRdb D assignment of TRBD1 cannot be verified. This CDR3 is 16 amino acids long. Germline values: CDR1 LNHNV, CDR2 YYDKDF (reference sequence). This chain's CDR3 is CATSKGPPDRAYEQYF.

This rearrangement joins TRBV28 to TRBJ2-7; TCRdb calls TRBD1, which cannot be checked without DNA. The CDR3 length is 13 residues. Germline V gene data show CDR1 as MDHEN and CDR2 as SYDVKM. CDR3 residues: CASSGQAGGEQYF.

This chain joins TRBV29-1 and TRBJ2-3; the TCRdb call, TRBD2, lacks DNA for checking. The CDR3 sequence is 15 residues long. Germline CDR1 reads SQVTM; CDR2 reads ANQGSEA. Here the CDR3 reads CSVEDEILAVDTQYF.

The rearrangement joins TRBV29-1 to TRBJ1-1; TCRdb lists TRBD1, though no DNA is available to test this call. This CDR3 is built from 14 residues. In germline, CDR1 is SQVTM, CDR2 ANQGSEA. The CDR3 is CSVEGGQGGTEAFF.

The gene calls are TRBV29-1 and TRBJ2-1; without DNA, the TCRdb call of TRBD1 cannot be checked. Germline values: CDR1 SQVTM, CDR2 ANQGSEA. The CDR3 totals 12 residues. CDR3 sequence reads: CSGIQGAYEQFF.

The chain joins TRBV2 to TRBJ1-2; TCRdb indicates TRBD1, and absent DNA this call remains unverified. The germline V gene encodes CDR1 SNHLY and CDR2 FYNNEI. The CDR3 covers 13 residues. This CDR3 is CASSVGGGGGYTF.

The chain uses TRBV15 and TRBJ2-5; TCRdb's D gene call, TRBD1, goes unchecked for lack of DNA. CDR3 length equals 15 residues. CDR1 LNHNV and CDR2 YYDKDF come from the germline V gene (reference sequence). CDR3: CATSGPPGEQETQYF.

The CDR3 loop is CASSQGGTSDSDTQYF. The V call is TRBV14, the J call TRBJ2-3; with no DNA, the TCRdb D assignment of TRBD2 cannot be verified. The CDR3 extends over 16 amino acids. Looked up from germline, CDR1 is SGHDN and CDR2 is FVKESK.

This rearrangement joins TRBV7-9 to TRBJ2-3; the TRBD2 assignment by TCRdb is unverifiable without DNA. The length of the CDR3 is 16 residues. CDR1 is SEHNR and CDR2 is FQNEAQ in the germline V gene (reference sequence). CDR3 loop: CASSLAASGGSDTQYF. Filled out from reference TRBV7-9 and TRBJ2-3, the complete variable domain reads DTGVSQNPRHKITKRGQNVTFRCDPISEHNRLYWYRQTLGQGPEFLTYFQNEAQLEKSRLLSDRFSAERPKGSFSTLEIQRTEQGDSAMYLCASSLAASGGSDTQYFGPGTRLTVL.

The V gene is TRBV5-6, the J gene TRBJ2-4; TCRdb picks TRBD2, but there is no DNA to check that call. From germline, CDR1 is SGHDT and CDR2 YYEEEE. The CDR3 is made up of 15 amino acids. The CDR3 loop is CASSLDRGRYDIQYF.

The CDR3 reads CASSLTSLEQYF. This chain uses TRBV28 with TRBJ2-7; TCRdb designates TRBD1, a call that cannot be tested without DNA. This CDR3 contains 12 residues. CDR1 and CDR2 from the germline V gene are MDHEN and SYDVKM.

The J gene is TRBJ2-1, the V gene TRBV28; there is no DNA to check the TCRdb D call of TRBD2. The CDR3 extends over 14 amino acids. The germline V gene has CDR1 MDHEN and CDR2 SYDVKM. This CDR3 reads CASSYLAGADEQFF.

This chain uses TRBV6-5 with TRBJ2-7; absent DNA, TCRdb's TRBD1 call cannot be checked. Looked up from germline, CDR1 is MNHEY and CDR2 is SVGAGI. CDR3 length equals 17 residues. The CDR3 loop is CASSYLGQGELSYEQYF.

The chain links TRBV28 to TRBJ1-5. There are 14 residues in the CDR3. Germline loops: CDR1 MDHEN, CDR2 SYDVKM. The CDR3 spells CASSSRHTNQPQHF.

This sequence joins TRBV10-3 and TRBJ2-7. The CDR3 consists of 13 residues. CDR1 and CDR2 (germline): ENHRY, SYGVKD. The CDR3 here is CAISGQSSYEQYF.

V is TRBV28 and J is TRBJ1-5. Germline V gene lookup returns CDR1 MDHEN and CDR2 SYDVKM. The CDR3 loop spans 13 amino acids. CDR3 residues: CASSLYSTQPQHF.

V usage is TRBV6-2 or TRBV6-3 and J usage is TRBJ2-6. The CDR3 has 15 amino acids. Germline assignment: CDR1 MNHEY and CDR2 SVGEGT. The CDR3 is CASSVSGSGANVLTF.

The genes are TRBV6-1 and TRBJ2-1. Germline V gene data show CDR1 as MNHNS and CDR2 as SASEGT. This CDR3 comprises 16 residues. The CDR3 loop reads CASREGQGERYNEQFF.

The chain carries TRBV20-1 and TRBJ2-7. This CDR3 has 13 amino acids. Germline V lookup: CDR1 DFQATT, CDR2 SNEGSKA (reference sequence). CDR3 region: CSAREYGTYEQYF.

The CDR3 here is CASSLWGTSLDTQYF. V gene TRBV12-3 or TRBV12-4 combines with J gene TRBJ2-3; the TRBD2 assignment by TCRdb is unverifiable without DNA. The CDR3 is 15 amino acids.

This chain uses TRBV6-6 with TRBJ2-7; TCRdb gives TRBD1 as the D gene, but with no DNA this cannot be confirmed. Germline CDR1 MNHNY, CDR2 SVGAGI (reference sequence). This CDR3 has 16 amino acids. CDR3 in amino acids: CARPPRPGTGGYEQYF.

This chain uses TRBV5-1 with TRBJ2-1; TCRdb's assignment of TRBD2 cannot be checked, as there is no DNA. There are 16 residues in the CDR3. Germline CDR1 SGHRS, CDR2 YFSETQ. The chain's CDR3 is CASSLGTSGIYNEQFF.